This paragraph covers one T cell receptor beta chain sequence. The source of the sample is a study of control samples from healthy donors and cancer patients. Some clones are missing from TCRdb's copy, which holds only in-frame ones; the method was immunoSEQ multiplex PCR. The sample has approximately 150,000 clones, 75% to 95% seen once. Material: blood. The TCR originated in a man under 40 in good health.

CDR3 loop: CASSPAPSSPLHF. The CDR3 region has the DNA TGTGCCAGCAGTCCCGCGCCTAGTTCACCCCTCCACTTT. This sequence joins TRBV27 and TRBJ1-6; D is undetermined. Trimming removed 5 bases from V and 9 bases from J, with 11 bases in between. CDR1 and CDR2 (germline): MNHEY, SMNVEV (reference sequence). The CDR3 has 13 residues.